The 27 T cell receptor beta chains in this list originate from one sample, sequenced in a study of blood T cell repertoires in COVID-19. TCRdb's copy holds only in-frame clones and misses some; the assay was immunoSEQ multiplex PCR. The table includes roughly 250,000 clones, roughly 90% detected once. Sequencing was carried out using peripheral blood. The receptors derive from a man younger than 40 with acute or convalescent COVID-19.

The chain recombines TRBV2 with TRBJ1-2; 8 bases fit TRBD1. The V gene's germline CDR1 is SNHLY and CDR2 FYNNEI. After removal of 5 bases from V and 4 bases from J, the junction contained 6 bases not matched to a gene. The CDR3 runs 14 residues. CDR3 loop: CASSLDRGPYGYTF. CDR3 nucleotide sequence: TGTGCCAGCAGTCTCGACAGGGGCCCCTATGGCTACACCTTC. Complete variable domain (other parts from reference TRBV2 and TRBJ1-2): EPEVTQTPSHQVTQMGQEVILRCVPISNHLYFYWYRQILGQKVEFLVSFYNNEISEKSEIFDDQFSVERPDGSNFTLKIRSTKLEDSAMYFCASSLDRGPYGYTFGSGTRLTVV.

CDR3 sequence: CASNLLGALRETQYF. CDR3 sequence (DNA): TGTGCCAGCAACCTCTTGGGGGCCCTACGGGAGACCCAGTACTTC. The chain combines TRBV28 with TRBJ2-5, with D possibly being TRBD1 (6 bases). The CDR3 is made up of 15 amino acids. The germline gives CDR1 MDHEN, CDR2 SYDVKM. The V gene lost 7 bases and the J gene lost 5 bases, with 20 bases spanning the gap. Using reference TRBV28 and TRBJ2-5 for the parts outside the CDR3, the full variable domain is DVKVTQSSRYLVKRTGEKVFLECVQDMDHENMFWYRQDPGLGLRLIYFSYDVKMKEKGDIPEGYSVSREKKERFSLILESASTNQTSMYLCASNLLGALRETQYFGPGTRLLVL.

This clone was picked up a small number of times. The J gene is TRBJ2-2, the V gene TRBV6-5, with 7 nucleotides matching TRBD1. V was pared by 5 bases and J by 5 bases, with 8 bases of the junction left unmatched. CDR3 length equals 15 residues. Germline V gives CDR1 MNHEY, CDR2 SVGAGI. DNA of the CDR3: TGTGCCAGCAGTCGAGGGGGCCAAGTGACCGGGGAGCTGTTTTTT. Protein: CASSRGGQVTGELFF.

V is TRBV30 and J is TRBJ1-2; D unclear. V was clipped by 0 bases and J by 2 bases, with 13 bases between them. Per germline, CDR1 GTSNPN and CDR2 SVGIG (reference sequence). The CDR3 spans 15 residues. The CDR3 spells CAWSVTAGVNYGYTF. CDR3 sequence (DNA): TGTGCCTGGAGTGTAACGGCGGGAGTGAACTATGGCTACACCTTC. The full variable domain, completed using reference TRBV30 and TRBJ1-2, is SQTIHQWPATLVQPVGSPLSLECTVEGTSNPNLYWYRQAAGRGLQLLFYSVGIGQISSEVPQNLSASRPQDRQFILSSKKLLLSDSGFYLCAWSVTAGVNYGYTFGSGTRLTVV.

This clone is a singleton in its sample. The CDR3 reads CSHFRNEQFF. The CDR3 DNA reads as TGCAGTCACTTCAGGAATGAGCAGTTCTTC. V usage is TRBV20-1 and J usage is TRBJ2-1; D is uncertain. Germline values: CDR1 DFQATT, CDR2 SNEGSKA (reference sequence). CDR3 length: 10 amino acids. Trimming removed 8 bases at V and 7 bases at J, with 9 bases between.

The chain joins TRBV3-1 (or the pseudogene TRBV3-2) to TRBJ1-2; 7 bases are shared with TRBD1. The CDR3 has 14 amino acids. The germline V gene has CDR1 LGHDT and CDR2 YNNKEL (reference sequence). Losses at the gene ends were 6 bases for V and 2 bases for J; bases not matched to a gene: 6. The CDR3 spells CASSQPGQNYGYTF. The CDR3 DNA reads TGTGCCAGCAGTCAACCGGGACAGAACTATGGCTACACCTTC.

V usage is TRBV3-1 (or the pseudogene TRBV3-2) and J usage is TRBJ1-2; weak D call: TRBD1 (6 bases). The V gene's germline CDR1 is LGHDT and CDR2 YNNKEL (reference sequence). The germline V and J ends were trimmed by 0 bases and 7 bases, with 9 bases remaining between them. This CDR3 is built from 13 residues. The CDR3 sequence is CASSQDRGSGYTF. CDR3 DNA sequence: TGTGCCAGCAGCCAAGACAGGGGTTCTGGCTACACCTTC.

This chain joins TRBV5-6 and TRBJ2-3; D is possibly TRBD2 (6 bases). This CDR3 contains 16 residues. The V and J ends lost 3 bases and 4 bases respectively, with 18 bases between them. Germline-derived CDR1 and CDR2 are SGHDT and YYEEEE. For the CDR3, the DNA is TGTGCCAGCAGCTCCCGGGACTCCTCCTGGGCAGATACGCAGTATTTT. This codes for CASSSRDSSWADTQYF.

This chain joins TRBV9 and TRBJ2-1, with 9 bases identical to TRBD1. The germline V gene encodes CDR1 SGDLS and CDR2 YYNGEE. J gave up 8 bases and V 0 bases, and 15 bases lay outside the gene matches. The CDR3 is made up of 18 amino acids. The CDR3 bases are TGTGCCAGCAGCGTAGCGTCGGGACAGGGCCTAAGGGGCGATGAGCAGTTCTTC. Translation: CASSVASGQGLRGDEQFF.

The chain couples TRBV5-1 to TRBJ2-1; D uncertain. Trimming shortened V by 1 base and J by 10 bases, and 12 bases separated the two germline ends. The germline gives CDR1 SGHRS, CDR2 YFSETQ. This CDR3 spans 13 amino acids. The CDR3 DNA is TGCGCCAGCAGCTTGTCCCGGTATCGGGAGCAGTTCTTC. Its translation: CASSLSRYREQFF.

The rearrangement joins TRBV7-2 to TRBJ2-1; 10 bases are shared with TRBD2. V trimming: 6 bases; J trimming: 12 bases; junction bases outside the gene matches: 8. This CDR3 region has 13 residues. Germline assignment: CDR1 SGHTA and CDR2 FQGNSA. The CDR3 loop is CASSSVTSGWQFF. CDR3 sequence (DNA): TGTGCCAGCAGTTCCGTGACTAGCGGGTGGCAGTTCTTC.

This chain links TRBV7-2 with TRBJ2-2; the D is unclear. The CDR3 is made up of 14 amino acids. The V gene's germline CDR1 is SGHTA and CDR2 FQGNSA. Trimming took 1 base from V and 7 from J, leaving 10 bases between them. CDR3 sequence: CASSLGPSSGELFF. Here the CDR3 DNA reads TGTGCCAGCAGCTTAGGCCCCTCCAGCGGGGAGCTGTTTTTT. Filled out from reference TRBV7-2 and TRBJ2-2, the complete variable domain reads GAGVSQSPSNKVTEKGKDVELRCDPISGHTALYWYRQSLGQGLEFLIYFQGNSAPDKSGLPSDRFSAERTGGSVSTLTIQRTQQEDSAVYLCASSLGPSSGELFFGEGSRLTVL.

This chain joins TRBV2 and TRBJ1-2; D is unresolved. The CDR3 contains 13 residues. The germline CDR1 and CDR2 sequences are SNHLY and FYNNEI. Trimming removed 7 bases at V and 4 bases at J, with 13 bases between. CDR3 DNA: TGTGCCAGCATAGGGAGCAGTCTCTATGGCTACACCTTC. It codes for CASIGSSLYGYTF.

V gene TRBV19 combines with J gene TRBJ1-1; 9 bases are shared with TRBD1. The J segment lost 1 base and the V segment lost 5 bases, leaving 2 bases of the junction unmatched. CDR1 is LNHDA and CDR2 is SQIVND in the germline V gene (reference sequence). CDR3 size: 14 residues. The CDR3 here is CASSSDRGNTEAFF. Here the CDR3 DNA reads TGTGCCAGTAGTTCGGACAGGGGGAACACTGAAGCTTTCTTT.

The chain is built from TRBV6-5 and TRBJ2-1; 9 nucleotides agree with TRBD1. The germline CDR1 and CDR2 sequences are MNHEY and SVGAGI. J gave up 4 bases and V 7 bases, and 5 bases lay outside the gene matches. The CDR3 has 14 residues. CDR3 protein: CASKPGQGYNEQFF. CDR3 DNA: TGTGCCAGCAAACCGGGACAGGGATACAATGAGCAGTTCTTC.

The chain combines TRBV6-5 with TRBJ1-1; TRBD1 is a possible D gene (5 bases). This CDR3 region has 13 residues. In germline, CDR1 is MNHEY, CDR2 SVGAGI. Trimming stripped 11 bases from V and 1 base from J, with 14 bases between. CDR3 sequence (DNA): TGTGCCGTACAAGGGGTAAGGAACACTGAAGCTTTCTTT. Translated, it gives CAVQGVRNTEAFF.

The chain uses TRBV6-5 and TRBJ2-3; TRBD2 agrees at 11 bases. Germline loops: CDR1 MNHEY, CDR2 SVGAGI. V was clipped by 6 bases and J by 5 bases; unmatched bases: 1. The CDR3 extends over 13 amino acids. The CDR3 sequence: CASSLAGGDTQYF. DNA of the CDR3: TGTGCCAGCAGCCTAGCGGGAGGAGATACGCAGTATTTT.

Only one count was recorded for this clone. The chain uses TRBV2 and TRBJ2-3; 7 bases match TRBD2. Germline CDR1 SNHLY, CDR2 FYNNEI. The CDR3 runs to 15 residues. V was pared by 5 bases and J by 1 base, with 6 bases of the junction left unmatched. Here the CDR3 reads CASSPTSGGTDTQYF. CDR3 sequence (DNA): TGTGCCAGCAGTCCAACGAGCGGGGGCACAGATACGCAGTATTTT. The whole variable domain, filled in from reference TRBV2 and TRBJ2-3, reads EPEVTQTPSHQVTQMGQEVILRCVPISNHLYFYWYRQILGQKVEFLVSFYNNEISEKSEIFDDQFSVERPDGSNFTLKIRSTKLEDSAMYFCASSPTSGGTDTQYFGPGTRLTVL.

The V and J genes are TRBV27 and TRBJ2-1; D unclear. Trimming pared 5 bases from V and 5 bases from J, leaving 7 bases between. Germline-derived CDR1 and CDR2 are MNHEY and SMNVEV (reference sequence). This CDR3 comprises 12 residues. The CDR3 sequence: CASSRGNNEQFF. CDR3 sequence (DNA): TGTGCCAGCAGTCGTGGCAACAATGAGCAGTTCTTC.

The CDR3 is CASSYGGSSGNTIYF. CDR3 coding DNA: TGTGCCAGCAGTTACGGCGGCAGCTCTGGAAACACCATATATTTT. This sequence joins TRBV28 and TRBJ1-3; D gene ambiguous. Germline V gene data show CDR1 as MDHEN and CDR2 as SYDVKM. The CDR3 covers 15 residues. Between the trimmed V and J ends, which lost 4 bases and 0 bases, there was a span of 10 bases.

The genes are TRBV12-3 or TRBV12-4 and TRBJ1-1; weak D call: TRBD1 (6 bases). V was trimmed by 6 bases and J by 4 bases, leaving 12 bases between them. The CDR3 is made up of 13 amino acids. Here the CDR3 reads CASSYREVTEAFF. Here the CDR3 DNA reads TGTGCCAGCAGCTACAGGGAAGTCACTGAAGCTTTCTTT.

The rearrangement links TRBV9 to TRBJ1-4; maybe TRBD1 (5 bases). The germline CDR1 and CDR2 sequences are SGDLS and YYNGEE. The CDR3 totals 20 residues. Trimming cost V 3 bases and J 4 bases, with 28 bases left between them. Here the CDR3 DNA reads TGTGCCAGCAGCGCCTCCGGGGGTTTGAGGGGCTCCCCCTTTAATGAAAAACTGTTTTTT. Protein product: CASSASGGLRGSPFNEKLFF.

This clone appeared a few times. The J gene is TRBJ1-2, the V gene TRBV15; perhaps TRBD1 as D (6 bases). Per germline, CDR1 LNHNV and CDR2 YYDKDF (reference sequence). V lost 1 base, J lost 7 bases, and 10 bases lay in between. The CDR3 runs 13 residues. CDR3 region: CATSRGGTTGYTF. CDR3 in DNA: TGTGCCACCAGCAGAGGAGGGACAACTGGCTACACCTTC.

This sequence joins TRBV7-3 and TRBJ2-1; a possible D gene is TRBD2 (5 bases). This CDR3 spans 16 amino acids. CDR1 SGHTA and CDR2 FQGTGA come from the germline V gene. The V end lost 1 base, the J end lost 2 bases, and 12 bases lay between the germline ends. CDR3 residues: CASSLMSGSPYNEQFF. CDR3 in DNA: TGTGCCAGCAGCTTAATGTCGGGATCCCCCTACAATGAGCAGTTCTTC.

This clone has only one observation. The chain has TRBV15 and TRBJ1-5, with D unclear. Germline loops: CDR1 LNHNV, CDR2 YYDKDF (reference sequence). Trimming removed 0 bases at V and 5 bases at J, with 5 bases between. The CDR3 spans 13 residues. Written as DNA, the CDR3 is TGTGCCACCAGCAGAGACGGGGATCAGCCCCAGCATTTT. Translation gives CATSRDGDQPQHF.

This clone has just a few counts. The chain is built from TRBV29-1 and TRBJ2-7; 9 bases line up with TRBD1. The germline CDR1 and CDR2 sequences are SQVTM and ANQGSEA. V dropped 6 bases and J dropped 7; count of bases not matched to a gene: 7. CDR3 length: 12 residues. Written as DNA, the CDR3 is TGCAGCGTCGGGACAGGGTATGGGGAGCAGTACTTC. This translates into CSVGTGYGEQYF.

The chain joins TRBV6-1 to TRBJ2-2, with 8 bases lining up with TRBD1. This CDR3 spans 16 amino acids. Germline assignment: CDR1 MNHNS and CDR2 SASEGT. The ends lost 2 bases at V and 6 bases at J; junction bases unmatched: 8. CDR3 region: CASSELQGAFSGELFF. CDR3 in DNA: TGTGCCAGCAGTGAATTGCAGGGGGCGTTCTCCGGGGAGCTGTTTTTT.